The 32 T cell receptor beta chains listed next were all sequenced from one sample in a study of identical twins. TCRdb fed the 5' RACE reads into MiXCR, producing one record per CDR3 protein. The sample consists of hundreds of thousands of distinct CDR3 sequences, under 8.5% of them appearing once. The sample was also reused in another study, on yellow fever vaccine responses in identical twins.

Sample: PBMCs. The receptors come from a woman younger than 30 in good health.

This chain joins TRBV12-3 or TRBV12-4 and TRBJ1-5; D gene ambiguous. CDR3 size: 14 residues. V lost 3 bases to trimming and J lost 3 bases, with 9 bases between them. The CDR3 spells CASSFGLYNQPQHF. CDR3 DNA sequence: TGTGCCAGCAGTTTCGGACTCTACAATCAGCCCCAGCATTTT.

This clonotype showed up just a few times. The gene calls are TRBV4-1 and TRBJ2-1; 15 nucleotides align to TRBD2. Germline CDR1 is MGHRA and CDR2 is YSYEKL. The length of the CDR3 is 17 residues. The V segment lost 0 bases and the J segment 7 bases; nucleotides outside the gene matches: 4. The CDR3 region is CASSQDRGTSGRNEQFF. The DNA of the CDR3 is TGCGCCAGCAGCCAAGATCGGGGGACTAGCGGGAGGAATGAGCAGTTCTTC.

This clonotype was seen a few times. The V gene is TRBV6-5, the J gene TRBJ2-3, with 8 nucleotides matching TRBD2. There are 19 residues in the CDR3. Germline CDR1 MNHEY, CDR2 SVGAGI. V shed 0 bases and J 3 bases; nucleotides not matched to a gene: 14. In nucleotides, the CDR3 is TGTGCCAGCAGTTACTCAACCCATGGGGGGAGCGGGGGTACAGATACGCAGTATTTT. Residues: CASSYSTHGGSGGTDTQYF.

This clonotype turned up a few times. V usage is TRBV5-4 and J usage is TRBJ2-2, with TRBD2 matching over 9 bases. The junction had 3 bases not matched to a gene; V was cut back by 0 bases and J by 6 bases. This CDR3 comprises 15 residues. The V gene's germline CDR1 is SGHNT and CDR2 YYREEE (reference sequence). CDR3 DNA: TGTGCCAGCAGCTTGGGGACTAGCGCGGCCGGGGAGCTGTTTTTT. Protein product: CASSLGTSAAGELFF.

This clonotype was seen many times. This chain joins TRBV21-1 and TRBJ2-1; TRBD1, the table's D call, was not compared with the DNA. TRBV21-1 is a pseudogene locus. This CDR3 comprises 17 residues. This CDR3 is CASSKGWAGLSYNEQFF. Written as DNA, the CDR3 is TGTGCCAGCAGCAAAGGTTGGGCGGGGTTATCCTACAATGAGCAGTTCTTC.

This clonotype has ten or more counts. The chain links TRBV12-3 or TRBV12-4 to TRBJ1-1; TRBD1 agrees at 7 bases. This CDR3 has 15 amino acids. The J segment lost 2 bases and the V segment lost 5 bases, leaving 8 bases of the junction unmatched. The chain's CDR3 is CASSPRTGINTEAFF. CDR3 sequence (DNA): TGTGCCAGCAGTCCCCGGACAGGCATAAACACTGAAGCTTTCTTT.

This clonotype was seen a handful of times. The V call is TRBV5-1, the J call TRBJ2-3, with 7 bases lining up with TRBD2. Per germline, CDR1 SGHRS and CDR2 YFSETQ. The CDR3 has 15 residues. The V gene end was trimmed by 3 bases and the J gene end by 5 bases; junction bases not matched to a gene: 9. CDR3 residues: CASSSNREAGDTQYF. CDR3 DNA: TGCGCCAGCAGCTCGAATCGGGAGGCGGGAGATACGCAGTATTTT.

This clonotype has only a few counts. The rearrangement uses TRBV6-1 and TRBJ2-1; either TRBD1 or TRBD2 may supply D (5 bases each). The CDR3 loop spans 13 amino acids. CDR1 and CDR2 (germline): MNHNS, SASEGT. V lost 8 bases to trimming and J lost 9 bases, with 17 bases between them. DNA for the CDR3: TGTGCCAGCCGGCCGGAGGTGAGGGGTGAGCAGTTCTTC. Encoded protein: CASRPEVRGEQFF.

This clonotype showed up many times. The genes are TRBV3-1 and TRBJ2-1; either TRBD1 or TRBD2 may fit D (5 bases each). Trimming removed 3 bases at V and 6 bases at J, with 21 bases between. CDR1 and CDR2 (germline): LGHDT, YNNKEL (reference sequence). CDR3 length: 17 residues. Here the CDR3 DNA reads TGTGCCAGCAGCCAGATGCCCGCGGAGAGGGGCTTCAATGAGCAGTTCTTC. It yields the protein CASSQMPAERGFNEQFF.

This clonotype showed up many times. The V and J genes are TRBV15 and TRBJ2-5; perhaps TRBD2 as D (6 bases). V lost 6 bases, J lost 1 base, and 18 bases lay in between. The CDR3 loop spans 16 amino acids. CDR1 and CDR2 (germline): LNHNV, YYDKDF (reference sequence). CDR3 region: CATSSSPRTTQETQYF. The CDR3 DNA is TGTGCCACCAGTAGTAGCCCTCGGACTACCCAAGAGACCCAGTACTTC.

This clonotype was seen just once. Just one base apart from a much larger clone, this may be a read error. The chain couples TRBV12-3 or TRBV12-4 to TRBJ2-5, with 7 bases fitting TRBD2. CDR3 length equals 13 residues. The V segment lost 5 bases and the J segment 5 bases; nucleotides outside the gene matches: 5. For the CDR3, the DNA is TGTGCCAGCAGTACTAATAGCGGGGAGACCCAGTACTTC. Amino acids: CASSTNSGETQYF.

This clonotype was detected a few times. This rearrangement joins TRBV15 to TRBJ2-7, with 10 bases fitting TRBD2. V dropped 0 bases and J dropped 4; count of bases not matched to a gene: 6. The CDR3 is made up of 16 amino acids. The V gene's germline CDR1 is LNHNV and CDR2 YYDKDF (reference sequence). CDR3 DNA sequence: TGTGCCACCAGCAGAGAGGGGACTAGCGCTACGTACGAGCAGTACTTC. The encoded protein is CATSREGTSATYEQYF. Using reference TRBV15 and TRBJ2-7 for the parts outside the CDR3, the full variable domain is DAMVIQNPRYQVTQFGKPVTLSCSQTLNHNVMYWYQQKSSQAPKLLFHYYDKDFNNEADTPDNFQSRRPNTSFCFLDIRSPGLGDTAMYLCATSREGTSATYEQYFGPGTRLTVT.

This clonotype was picked up a small number of times. The chain recombines TRBV11-2 with TRBJ2-2; possibly TRBD2 for D (6 bases). Germline V gives CDR1 SGHAT, CDR2 FQNNGV. The CDR3 is 18 amino acids. The V end was cut by 3 bases, the J end by 0 bases, with 17 bases between. In DNA form, the CDR3 reads TGTGCCAGCAGCTTCCGCGAGTGGCGGGACGCGAACACCGGGGAGCTGTTTTTT. Its translation: CASSFREWRDANTGELFF.

The chain joins TRBV10-3 to TRBJ2-1; the match to TRBD1 covers 8 bases. Germline CDR1 is ENHRY and CDR2 is SYGVKD. The CDR3 spans 19 residues. Trimming removed 3 bases from V and 4 bases from J; junction bases left unmatched: 17. The CDR3 bases are TGTGCCATCAGTGATAGGCCTACGAGTCAGGGGGACAGGTACAATGAGCAGTTCTTC. Protein sequence: CAISDRPTSQGDRYNEQFF.

This clonotype was observed at least ten times. This rearrangement joins TRBV12-3 or TRBV12-4 to TRBJ1-2; D not certain. This CDR3 is 12 amino acids long. V was trimmed by 5 bases and J by 5 bases, leaving 9 bases between them. This CDR3 reads CASSGGFYGYTF. The CDR3 DNA sequence: TGTGCCAGCAGTGGCGGGTTTTATGGCTACACCTTC.

The gene calls are TRBV29-1 and TRBJ2-6, with D possibly being TRBD1 or TRBD2 (5 bases each). Germline V gene data show CDR1 as SQVTM and CDR2 as ANQGSEA. Trimming pared 6 bases from V and 0 bases from J, leaving 15 bases between. CDR3 length: 16 residues. The CDR3 here is CSVWDPRGSGANVLTF. The CDR3, as DNA: TGCAGCGTCTGGGACCCCCGGGGCTCTGGGGCCAACGTCCTGACTTTC.

The table lists this clonotype with many counts. DNA of the CDR3: TGTGCCAGCAGGCCCGGGGGATCGAACACTGAAGCTTTCTTT. Protein: CASRPGGSNTEAFF. The genes are TRBV3-1 and TRBJ1-1; a weak D match, TRBD1 (5 bases). The CDR3 is 14 amino acids. Germline V gives CDR1 LGHDT, CDR2 YNNKEL (reference sequence). V gave up 6 bases and J gave up 1 base, with 12 bases separating them.

In this sample, this clonotype turned up a few times. The chain recombines TRBV7-9 with TRBJ1-4, with 7 bases lining up with TRBD1. Germline CDR1 SEHNR, CDR2 FQNEAQ (reference sequence). V trimming: 5 bases; J trimming: 5 bases; junction bases outside the gene matches: 5. The CDR3 length is 14 residues. The CDR3: CASSPDRMNEKLFF. The CDR3 DNA reads as TGTGCCAGCAGCCCGGACAGGATGAATGAAAAACTGTTTTTT.

This clonotype has a count of ten or more. This chain joins TRBV20-1 and TRBJ1-2, with 7 bases aligning to TRBD1. J was trimmed by 7 bases and V by 3 bases; bases with no gene match: 5. Germline CDR1 reads DFQATT; CDR2 reads SNEGSKA (reference sequence). The CDR3 covers 12 residues. The CDR3 sequence: CSASRQGTGYTF. The CDR3 DNA reads as TGCAGTGCTAGTAGACAGGGTACTGGCTACACCTTC.

This clonotype appeared a few times. The gene calls are TRBV20-1 and TRBJ2-5, with a tentative D call TRBD2 (5 bases). V lost 6 bases, J lost 3 bases, and 11 bases lay in between. Germline V gives CDR1 DFQATT, CDR2 SNEGSKA (reference sequence). CDR3 length: 12 residues. In DNA, the CDR3 is TGCAGTGCGATAGCGATAAAAGAGACCCAGTACTTC. It is translated as CSAIAIKETQYF.

The chain combines TRBV18 with TRBJ1-2; D not certain. CDR3 size: 14 residues. Germline V gene sequence: CDR1 KGHSH, CDR2 LQKENI. V was clipped by 4 bases and J by 2 bases, with 11 bases between them. CDR3 nucleotides: TGTGCCAGCTCACTTGGGTCGGCGAACTATGGCTACACCTTC. It translates to CASSLGSANYGYTF.

This clonotype was counted ten times or more. The chain joins TRBV29-1 to TRBJ2-5; D gene unclear. V gave up 5 bases and J gave up 4 bases, with 5 bases separating them. Germline CDR1 and CDR2: SQVTM and ANQGSEA. CDR3 length: 10 residues. The CDR3 sequence: CSVLLETQYF. The CDR3 region has the DNA TGCAGCGTTTTGCTAGAGACCCAGTACTTC.

This clonotype was recorded at least ten times. The chain carries TRBV5-1 and TRBJ2-5, with 8 bases that match TRBD2. The V segment lost 1 base and the J segment 2 bases; nucleotides outside the gene matches: 4. The germline V gene has CDR1 SGHRS and CDR2 YFSETQ. CDR3 length equals 15 residues. CDR3 in amino acids: CASSLLGLGQETQYF. CDR3 coding DNA: TGCGCCAGCAGCTTGTTGGGACTAGGGCAAGAGACCCAGTACTTC.

This clonotype was observed a handful of times. The chain links TRBV29-1 to TRBJ2-2, with 8 bases matching TRBD1. The CDR3 has 12 residues. In germline, CDR1 is SQVTM, CDR2 ANQGSEA. Losses at the gene ends were 4 bases for V and 5 bases for J; bases not matched to a gene: 0. The CDR3 here is CSVGTGTGELFF. The CDR3 DNA sequence: TGCAGCGTTGGGACAGGGACCGGGGAGCTGTTTTTT.

This clonotype appeared a few times. The chain links TRBV5-1 to TRBJ2-1, with 9 bases identical to TRBD1. V shed 4 bases, J shed 6 bases, and the junction held 5 bases outside the gene matches. Germline CDR1 reads SGHRS; CDR2 reads YFSETQ. This CDR3 has 14 residues. The CDR3 loop is CASSPDRGGNEQFF. The DNA of the CDR3 is TGCGCCAGCAGCCCGGACAGGGGTGGCAATGAGCAGTTCTTC.

This clonotype was seen many times. The genes are TRBV27 and TRBJ2-1; D is possibly TRBD2 (6 bases). V was cut by 3 bases and J by 7 bases, with 13 bases left in between. Germline values: CDR1 MNHEY, CDR2 SMNVEV (reference sequence). This CDR3 has 14 amino acids. CDR3 nucleotide sequence: TGTGCCAGCAGTTTCCGGGACTGGACGAATGAGCAGTTCTTC. It translates to CASSFRDWTNEQFF.

This clonotype was detected many times. This CDR3 is CASRPGTVTEAFF. In nucleotides, the CDR3 is TGTGCCAGCAGGCCCGGGACAGTCACTGAAGCTTTCTTT. The genes are TRBV12-3 or TRBV12-4 and TRBJ1-1; 7 bases map to TRBD1. The CDR3 consists of 13 residues. Losses at the gene ends were 6 bases for V and 4 bases for J; bases not matched to a gene: 5.

The V call is TRBV7-9, the J call TRBJ2-7; TRBD2 matches 12 bases. Germline assignment: CDR1 SEHNR and CDR2 FQNEAQ (reference sequence). Unmatched junction bases numbered 7, after V lost 2 bases and J lost 5 bases. CDR3 length: 16 amino acids. The CDR3 nucleotides read TGTGCCAGCAGCTTAAGGGGGGGACTAGCGGGTCACGAGCAGTACTTC. The encoded protein is CASSLRGGLAGHEQYF.

This clonotype turned up a few times. J is TRBJ2-1 and V is TRBV7-3; TRBD2 is a possible D gene (5 bases). V lost 5 bases and J lost 0, with 17 bases in between. This CDR3 comprises 17 residues. Germline V gene lookup returns CDR1 SGHTA and CDR2 FQGTGA. The CDR3: CASSASTAGSSYNEQFF. The CDR3 DNA reads TGTGCCAGCAGCGCAAGCACGGCGGGCAGCTCCTACAATGAGCAGTTCTTC. The full variable domain, rest sourced from reference TRBV7-3 and TRBJ2-1, is GAGVSQTPSNKVTEKGKYVELRCDPISGHTALYWYRQSLGQGPEFLIYFQGTGAADDSGLPNDRFFAVRPEGSVSTLKIQRTERGDSAVYLCASSASTAGSSYNEQFFGPGTRLTVL.

The CDR3: CASRSGQGNTEAFF. The CDR3 bases are TGCGCCAGCAGGTCGGGACAGGGGAACACTGAAGCTTTCTTT. This chain uses TRBV5-1 with TRBJ1-1; TRBD1 matches at 9 bases. The ends lost 5 bases at V and 1 base at J; junction bases unmatched: 3. The germline CDR1 and CDR2 sequences are SGHRS and YFSETQ. The CDR3 has 14 amino acids.

In this sample, this clonotype turned up a few times. The chain carries TRBV14 and TRBJ1-2; D perhaps matches TRBD1 (6 bases). The germline V gene encodes CDR1 SGHDN and CDR2 FVKESK. The CDR3 has 15 residues. V dropped 1 base and J dropped 1 base, with 10 bases sitting between them. In DNA form, the CDR3 reads TGTGCCAGCAGCCAAGGCCTAGGGGGTAACTATGGCTACACCTTC. It specifies CASSQGLGGNYGYTF. The full variable domain, in which reference TRBV14 and TRBJ1-2 provide the parts outside the CDR3, is EAGVTQFPSHSVIEKGQTVTLRCDPISGHDNLYWYRRVMGKEIKFLLHFVKESKQDESGMPNNRFLAERTGGTYSTLKVQPAELEDSGVYFCASSQGLGGNYGYTFGSGTRLTVV.

The rearrangement joins TRBV24-1 to TRBJ2-1, with D uncertain. There are 14 residues in the CDR3. Per the germline V gene, CDR1 is KGHDR and CDR2 is SFDVKD. V was cut by 8 bases and J by 4 bases, with 14 bases left in between. CDR3 bases: TGTGCCACCAAAGGAAGTCCCCCGTACAATGAGCAGTTCTTC. It yields the protein CATKGSPPYNEQFF.